A selection of T cell receptor beta chains follows, all from one sample in a study of early T cells in non-severe SARS-CoV-2 infection. In TCRdb, the 5' RACE reads were re-called with MiXCR into one record per CDR3 protein. The sample records tens of thousands of distinct CDR3 sequences, over 9.5% being singletons. Source material: whole blood. The receptors here all came from an adult who was a healthcare worker with PCR-confirmed SARS-CoV-2 infection or an uninfected control (not recorded which). CDR3s include the opening cysteine and the closing phenylalanine or tryptophan. The order of the fields is clone size, D gene, J gene, V gene, CDR3 protein, CDR3 DNA. D genes are given only for firm matches. Clone size is not always given. Where it is, it says once, few, many or a class for expanded clones.

>-|-|TRBJ1-4|TRBV20-1
CSAPRRQSEKLFF
TGCAGTGCGCCCAGGAGGCAGAGTGAAAAACTGTTTTTT
>-|-|TRBJ1-2|TRBV29-1
CSVDRAYGYTF
TGCAGCGTTGACAGGGCCTATGGCTACACCTTC
>few|TRBD1|TRBJ1-2|TRBV7-9
CASSPRDRGDYGYTF
TGTGCCAGCAGCCCCCGGGACAGGGGTGACTATGGCTACACCTTC
>many|-|TRBJ1-4|TRBV4-2
CASSQDETRTNEKLFF
TGTGCCAGCAGCCAAGACGAAACAAGAACTAATGAAAAACTGTTTTTT
>many|-|TRBJ2-2|TRBV5-4
CASSFGNTGELFF
TGTGCCAGCAGCTTTGGGAACACCGGGGAGCTGTTTTTT
>few|-|TRBJ2-7|TRBV14
CASSQDAVPSYEQYF
TGTGCCAGCAGCCAAGATGCGGTCCCCTCCTACGAGCAGTACTTC
>-|TRBD2|TRBJ2-1|TRBV7-3
CASSLGTSNEQFF
TGTGCCAGCAGCTTAGGGACTAGCAATGAGCAGTTCTTC
>few|TRBD1|TRBJ1-1|TRBV20-1
CSARQGGTEAFF
TGCAGTGCAAGACAGGGGGGCACTGAAGCTTTCTTT
>-|-|TRBJ2-1|TRBV20-1
CSAIPGRRWDEQFF
TGCAGTGCTATCCCGGGGCGAAGATGGGATGAGCAGTTCTTC
>-|-|TRBJ1-4|TRBV9
CASSPQGFDSPFLFF
TGTGCCAGCAGCCCCCAGGGGTTCGACTCACCTTTTCTGTTTTTT